This passage covers 10 T cell receptor beta chains from one sample sequenced in a study of T-cell reconstitution after alpha-beta-depleted transplantation in children. Construction of the TCRbeta library involved unique molecular identifiers. MiXCR, applied by TCRdb to the PCR reads, yields one record per CDR3 protein. The sample has a few hundred thousand distinct CDR3 sequences, 25% to 30% seen once. The sample here was PBMCs, taken before TCRalphabeta/CD19-depleted stem cell transplant. These receptors came from a boy under two years old with Wiskott-Aldrich syndrome, due to receive a stem cell transplant.

A note on this clonotype: The junction departs from germline at one end; a sequencing error may be responsible. The chain is built from TRBV20-1 and TRBJ2-1; D possibly uses TRBD1 or TRBD2 (5 bases each). This CDR3 has 16 amino acids. The germline V gene encodes CDR1 DFQATT and CDR2 SNEGSKA (reference sequence). CDR3 amino acids: CCAREGKGSSYNEQFF. CDR3 in DNA: TGCTGTGCTAGAGAAGGGAAGGGGAGCTCCTACAATGAGCAGTTCTTC.

This clonotype appeared a few times. The chain couples TRBV7-9 to TRBJ2-1; TRBD1 agrees at 9 bases. The CDR3 totals 15 residues. The germline gives CDR1 SEHNR, CDR2 FQNEAQ (reference sequence). V trimming: 6 bases; J trimming: 6 bases; junction bases outside the gene matches: 9. For the CDR3, the DNA is TGTGCCAGCAGTCCCGGACAGGGGATCAGCAATGAGCAGTTCTTC. This encodes CASSPGQGISNEQFF.

The chain links TRBV7-6 to TRBJ2-5; D gene uncertain. This CDR3 has 15 residues. The V end was cut by 5 bases, the J end by 5 bases, with 18 bases between. Germline V gives CDR1 SGHVS, CDR2 FNYEAQ. In DNA form, the CDR3 reads TGTGCCAGCAGCCCTTCCGCCCGGGTTTTGGAGACCCAGTACTTC. It is translated as CASSPSARVLETQYF.

The rearrangement joins TRBV20-1 to TRBJ2-7, with 7 bases matching TRBD1. V shed 5 bases, J shed 0 bases, and the junction held 10 bases outside the gene matches. Germline lookup yields CDR1 DFQATT and CDR2 SNEGSKA (reference sequence). The CDR3 runs 15 residues. The CDR3 protein is CSAFDRVSGSYEQYF. Written as DNA, the CDR3 is TGCAGTGCTTTCGACAGGGTTTCGGGCTCCTACGAGCAGTACTTC.

This chain connects TRBV12-3 or TRBV12-4 to TRBJ2-7; D gene unclear. The CDR3 is 13 amino acids. The V gene lost 2 bases and the J gene lost 3 bases, with 8 bases spanning the gap. CDR3 nucleotides: TGTGCCAGCAGTTTAAACCAAATCTACGAGCAGTACTTC. It codes for CASSLNQIYEQYF.

The V gene is TRBV12-3 or TRBV12-4, the J gene TRBJ2-3; TRBD1 is a possible D gene (8 bases). Trimming left V 5 bases short and J 15 bases short, with 21 bases between. The CDR3 loop spans 13 amino acids. CDR3 nucleotides: TGTGCCAGCAGTCAGCGGGACAGGCGGCGGGAATATTTT. Translating gives CASSQRDRRREYF.

This clonotype was seen more than once but under ten times. This chain uses TRBV20-1 with TRBJ2-4; 9 nucleotides align to TRBD2. J gave up 1 base and V 3 bases, and 4 bases lay outside the gene matches. Germline-derived CDR1 and CDR2 are DFQATT and SNEGSKA (reference sequence). The CDR3 contains 15 residues. DNA of the CDR3: TGCAGTGCTAGTGCTCTAGCGGGGGCCAAAAACATTCAGTACTTC. It encodes CSASALAGAKNIQYF.

In its sample, this clonotype was seen once. V gene TRBV12-3 or TRBV12-4 combines with J gene TRBJ2-1; 8 bases map to TRBD2. The CDR3 sequence is 15 residues long. J gave up 5 bases and V 2 bases, and 5 bases lay outside the gene matches. CDR3 in DNA: TGTGCCAGCAGTTTACGGACTAGCAGTAACAATGAGCAGTTCTTC. Protein sequence: CASSLRTSSNNEQFF.

The V call is TRBV29-1, the J call TRBJ2-1, with a weak D call TRBD2 (5 bases). V lost 4 bases, J lost 3 bases, and 16 bases lay in between. CDR1 and CDR2 from the germline V gene are SQVTM and ANQGSEA. The CDR3 is made up of 15 amino acids. The CDR3 bases are TGCAGCGTTGTTCTAGTGGGAGCGTTCTACAATGAGCAGTTCTTC. This sequence encodes CSVVLVGAFYNEQFF.

V gene TRBV7-9 combines with J gene TRBJ2-6; D unresolved. V lost 11 bases and J 3 bases, leaving 8 bases between the germline ends. The CDR3 has 12 residues. Per germline, CDR1 SEHNR and CDR2 FQNEAQ (reference sequence). CDR3 bases: TGTGCCGTTTTAAGTGGGGCCAACGTCCTGACTTTC. Its protein is CAVLSGANVLTF.